This T cell receptor (beta chain) originates from a study of a mutant IDH1 vaccine in newly diagnosed glioma. About the research overall: The first vaccination came 4-6 weeks after radiotherapy alone, or with temozolomide cycles.

With V trimmed by 5 bases and J by 10 bases, 14 bases remained unmatched. Germline CDR1 MGHRA, CDR2 YSYEKL. The CDR3 sequence is 16 residues long. The method was immunoSEQ multiplex PCR; TCRdb's version includes in-frame clones alone and lacks a portion of them. Here the sample spans 45,000 to 50,000 clones, roughly 91% being singletons. With respect to this clone: The target antigen is unknown.

As for time point: week 35, safety follow-up. Vaccinated patients received 300 ug of mutant IDH1 20-mer peptide per dose, with topical imiquimod. This chain connects TRBV4-1 to TRBJ1-4; 9 positions agree with TRBD1. Sequencing was performed on PBMCs, taken from a glioma patient whose treatment included an IDH1 peptide vaccine. The source is a woman aged 40 to 50 with glioma. The CDR3 region has the DNA TGCGCCAGCAGCTCCTTCTTACAGGGGGCGTCTGGAAAACTGTTTTTT. Translating gives CASSSFLQGASGKLFF.